The 32 T cell receptor beta chains presented below share a single source sample, sequenced in a study of post-analysis software for immune sequencing data. Study-wide points: There were five or six TRBV segments more frequent in patients than controls, and TRBV5-6, TRBV5-1 and TRBV20-1 were among them.

Each TCR beta cDNA library carried unique molecular identifiers. One entry per CDR3 protein results from TCRdb running MiXCR on the PCR reads. The sample includes 650,000 to 850,000 distinct CDR3 sequences, roughly 50% seen only once; the top ten take approximately 4.4%. These receptors' targets are unknown. Sequencing input: blood. The origin of the receptors is a girl between 10 and 17 years old with multiple sclerosis.

The V and J genes are TRBV29-1 and TRBJ2-4, with 12 bases that match TRBD1. The end of the DNA fits TRBJ2-7 better, so the J call may be wrong. Germline values: CDR1 SQVTM, CDR2 ANQGSEA. There are 13 residues in the CDR3. The CDR3 coding sequence is TGCAGCGTTGGACGGGACAGGGGGCTCGAGCAGTACTTC. The encoded protein is CSVGRDRGLEQYF.

This rearrangement joins TRBV12-3 or TRBV12-4 to TRBJ2-1, with 8 positions matching TRBD2. Germline trimming cut 7 bases from V and 5 bases from J; bases unmatched to any gene: 7. This CDR3 region has 14 residues. CDR3 amino acids: CASKLLAGNNEQFF. The CDR3 region has the DNA TGTGCCAGCAAGTTGCTAGCGGGTAACAATGAGCAGTTCTTC.

J is TRBJ2-7 and V is TRBV7-9; possibly TRBD2 for D (5 bases). Per germline, CDR1 SEHNR and CDR2 FQNEAQ (reference sequence). This CDR3 is built from 16 residues. V was cut by 5 bases and J by 0 bases, with 17 bases left in between. The CDR3 region has the DNA TGTGCCAGCAGCCTTAGTACTGGACTTAGCTCCTACGAGCAGTACTTC. Protein: CASSLSTGLSSYEQYF.

This clonotype has a handful of counts. V is TRBV5-1 and J is TRBJ2-1; D is ambiguous. Germline lookup yields CDR1 SGHRS and CDR2 YFSETQ. There are 11 residues in the CDR3. V lost 5 bases and J 7 bases, leaving 7 bases between the germline ends. The CDR3 DNA reads as TGCGCCAGCAGGCAGTATAATGAGCAGTTCTTC. It codes for CASRQYNEQFF.

The rearrangement links TRBV12-3 or TRBV12-4 to TRBJ2-1, with 10 bases identical to TRBD2. Trimming cost V 7 bases and J 8 bases; bases outside gene matches: 20. The CDR3 extends over 18 amino acids. The CDR3: CASTFSLASGSSPDEQFF. The DNA for the CDR3 is TGTGCCAGCACTTTTAGCTTGGCTAGCGGGAGTTCACCCGATGAGCAGTTCTTC.

The chain has TRBV28 and TRBJ2-6; the D gene is possibly TRBD1 (5 bases). Trimming stripped 2 bases from V and 0 bases from J, with 17 bases between. The germline gives CDR1 MDHEN, CDR2 SYDVKM. The CDR3 contains 19 residues. CDR3 DNA sequence: TGTGCCAGCAGTTTAGGGGCAGGATCATGGACCTCTGGGGCCAACGTCCTGACTTTC. Its protein product is CASSLGAGSWTSGANVLTF.

This clonotype was detected a few times. The CDR3 sequence is CASRRDIETQYF. Written as DNA, the CDR3 is TGTGCCAGCAGGAGGGACATTGAGACCCAGTACTTC. This chain joins TRBV6-6 and TRBJ2-5; a possible D gene is TRBD1 (6 bases). This CDR3 has 12 residues. The germline CDR1 and CDR2 sequences are MNHNY and SVGAGI (reference sequence). Trimming pared 6 bases from V and 5 bases from J, leaving 10 bases between.

This clonotype was counted between two and nine times. The J gene is TRBJ2-5, the V gene TRBV12-3 or TRBV12-4; no firm D call. V lost 6 bases, J lost 1 base, and 15 bases lay in between. This CDR3 is 15 amino acids long. The chain's CDR3 is CASRPTERGQETQYF. The CDR3, as DNA: TGTGCCAGCAGGCCAACCGAGCGAGGCCAAGAGACCCAGTACTTC.

J is TRBJ2-7 and V is TRBV6-2 or TRBV6-3; possibly TRBD2 for D (5 bases). The V gene lost 8 bases and the J gene lost 4 bases, with 12 bases spanning the gap. CDR3 length: 12 residues. Germline-derived CDR1 and CDR2 are MNHEY and SVGEGT. CDR3 amino acids: CASLDLAYEQYF. The CDR3 DNA reads TGTGCCAGCTTGGACTTAGCGTACGAGCAGTACTTC.

V and J are TRBV4-1 and TRBJ2-7, with D possibly being TRBD1 or TRBD2 (5 bases each). The CDR3 runs 16 residues. V lost 0 bases to trimming and J lost 2 bases, with 14 bases between them. Germline V gene lookup returns CDR1 MGHRA and CDR2 YSYEKL. The CDR3, as DNA: TGCGCCAGCAGCCAAGATATGGGGACCTACGCCTACGAGCAGTACTTC. It translates to CASSQDMGTYAYEQYF.

The chain joins TRBV6-2 or TRBV6-3 to TRBJ2-7; the D gene is possibly TRBD2 (6 bases). V was cut by 0 bases and J by 6 bases, with 18 bases left in between. The CDR3 loop spans 16 amino acids. Germline CDR1 and CDR2: MNHEY and SVGEGT. Here the CDR3 DNA reads TGTGCCAGCAGTTACTCCTACGGAACGGGAGTTTGCGAGCAGTACTTC. Translation: CASSYSYGTGVCEQYF.

The chain recombines TRBV27 with TRBJ1-2; 9 bases line up with TRBD1. Trimming cost V 5 bases and J 4 bases; bases outside gene matches: 2. The CDR3 sequence is 13 residues long. CDR1 is MNHEY and CDR2 is SMNVEV in the germline V gene (reference sequence). The CDR3 bases are TGTGCCAGCAGTGGGACAGGGAGCTATGGCTACACCTTC. This encodes CASSGTGSYGYTF.

This chain connects TRBV13 to TRBJ2-5; D is possibly TRBD1 (5 bases). V lost 6 bases to trimming and J lost 2 bases, with 13 bases between them. There are 14 residues in the CDR3. Looked up from germline, CDR1 is PRHDT and CDR2 is FYEKMQ (reference sequence). CDR3 sequence reads: CASSSSGKQETQYF. The DNA for the CDR3 is TGTGCCAGCAGTTCCTCAGGGAAACAAGAGACCCAGTACTTC.

The V and J genes are TRBV6-2 or TRBV6-3 and TRBJ2-7; TRBD2 is a possible D gene (5 bases). Trimming removed 0 bases from V and 0 bases from J, with 15 bases in between. This CDR3 contains 17 residues. Germline V lookup: CDR1 MNHEY, CDR2 SVGEGT. The CDR3 is CASSYSLASQSSYEQYF. CDR3 DNA sequence: TGTGCCAGCAGTTACTCCTTAGCTAGCCAGAGCTCCTACGAGCAGTACTTC.

The chain combines TRBV29-1 with TRBJ1-2, with a possible D match to TRBD1 (5 bases). Trimming pared 4 bases from V and 5 bases from J, leaving 8 bases between. This CDR3 contains 11 residues. Germline V gene sequence: CDR1 SQVTM, CDR2 ANQGSEA. CDR3 loop: CSVAGRYGYTF. CDR3 nucleotides: TGCAGCGTTGCAGGGAGGTATGGCTACACCTTC.

CDR3 nucleotide sequence: TGTGCCACCAGCAGAGAAGTTAGCCCAGCGTTTTACGAGCAGTACTTC. Its translation is CATSREVSPAFYEQYF. This rearrangement joins TRBV15 to TRBJ2-7; no reliable D call. From germline, CDR1 is LNHNV and CDR2 YYDKDF (reference sequence). CDR3 length: 16 residues. The V end was cut by 0 bases, the J end by 4 bases, with 16 bases between.

The chain carries TRBV20-1 and TRBJ1-1; the D is unclear. Per germline, CDR1 DFQATT and CDR2 SNEGSKA (reference sequence). The CDR3 is 10 amino acids. With 1 base removed from V and 8 bases from J, the gap between germline ends came to 5 bases. For the CDR3, the DNA is TGCAGTGCTAGAGCCACAGAAGCTTTCTTT. The encoded protein is CSARATEAFF.

This clonotype was observed a handful of times. The rearrangement joins TRBV10-3 to TRBJ2-5, with TRBD1 matching 12 bases. CDR3 size: 18 residues. Trimming at V came to 2 bases and at J to 5 bases, leaving 12 bases not matched to a gene. Per germline, CDR1 ENHRY and CDR2 SYGVKD. The CDR3: CAISEMLRGQGAAETQYF. In DNA form, the CDR3 reads TGTGCCATCAGTGAGATGTTGAGGGGACAGGGGGCAGCTGAGACCCAGTACTTC.

The chain couples TRBV7-9 to TRBJ1-4; unclear D gene. Germline loops: CDR1 SEHNR, CDR2 FQNEAQ (reference sequence). CDR3 length: 15 residues. V was clipped by 2 bases and J by 7 bases, with 14 bases between them. CDR3 protein: CASSLLVRGSEKLFF. In nucleotides, the CDR3 is TGTGCCAGCAGCTTACTCGTCAGAGGGAGTGAAAAACTGTTTTTT.

V is TRBV25-1 and J is TRBJ1-5; no clear D. Deletions cut 3 bases from V and 2 bases from J, with 8 bases between. Germline V CDR1 and CDR2: MGHDK, SYGVNS. The CDR3 runs 14 residues. The CDR3, as DNA: TGTGCCAGCAGTGACAACACGGGCAATCAGCCCCAGCATTTT. The encoded protein is CASSDNTGNQPQHF.

This clonotype has just a few counts. The chain is built from TRBV29-1 and TRBJ2-1; 13 nucleotides line up with TRBD2. Unmatched junction bases numbered 8, after V lost 6 bases and J lost 9 bases. This CDR3 has 14 amino acids. CDR1 is SQVTM and CDR2 is ANQGSEA in the germline V gene. This CDR3 is CSVLTSGRESEQFF. The CDR3 DNA is TGCAGCGTCTTAACTAGCGGGAGGGAGAGTGAGCAGTTCTTC.

The chain is built from TRBV12-3 or TRBV12-4 and TRBJ2-2; unclear D gene. The CDR3 is 14 residues long. The V and J ends lost 3 bases and 5 bases respectively, with 10 bases between them. CDR3 loop: CASSLLGLTGELFF. CDR3 nucleotides: TGTGCCAGCAGTTTGTTGGGCCTAACCGGGGAGCTGTTTTTT.

Only a few counts were recorded for this clonotype. The rearrangement joins TRBV5-1 to TRBJ2-1, with 10 bases fitting TRBD1. Trimming cost V 5 bases and J 4 bases; bases outside gene matches: 6. Germline loops: CDR1 SGHRS, CDR2 YFSETQ. The CDR3 loop spans 15 amino acids. CDR3 loop: CASRPGTGEYNEQFF. DNA for the CDR3: TGCGCCAGCAGGCCCGGGACAGGGGAATACAATGAGCAGTTCTTC.

The chain carries TRBV20-1 and TRBJ2-5, with TRBD2 identical over 11 bases. Losses at the gene ends were 5 bases for V and 3 bases for J; bases not matched to a gene: 5. CDR1 and CDR2 from the germline V gene are DFQATT and SNEGSKA (reference sequence). The CDR3 runs 14 residues. CDR3 loop: CSALPGLAEETQYF. The CDR3 nucleotides read TGCAGTGCTTTACCGGGACTAGCGGAAGAGACCCAGTACTTC.

This clonotype was seen only a few times. This rearrangement joins TRBV29-1 to TRBJ2-7; TRBD2 might be the D (6 bases). Deletions cut 4 bases from V and 4 bases from J, with 20 bases between. The CDR3 loop spans 15 amino acids. CDR1 SQVTM and CDR2 ANQGSEA come from the germline V gene. Written as DNA, the CDR3 is TGCAGCGTTGGGGGTTATGCGGGACGGGGGTACGAGCAGTACTTC. Its protein product is CSVGGYAGRGYEQYF.

This chain joins TRBV10-3 and TRBJ2-5; TRBD2 matches at 8 bases. The length of the CDR3 is 14 residues. CDR1 ENHRY and CDR2 SYGVKD come from the germline V gene. Germline trimming cut 6 bases from V and 5 bases from J; bases unmatched to any gene: 8. The CDR3 loop reads CAIRRDSGSETQYF. The DNA of the CDR3 is TGTGCCATCAGGCGAGACAGCGGGAGTGAGACCCAGTACTTC.

The chain combines TRBV20-1 with TRBJ1-5, with D perhaps TRBD1 (6 bases). CDR1 is DFQATT and CDR2 is SNEGSKA in the germline V gene (reference sequence). This CDR3 comprises 19 residues. V was clipped by 4 bases and J by 2 bases, with 27 bases between them. The CDR3 region is CSATISRTQGIWGNQPQHF. The CDR3 bases are TGCAGTGCTACAATATCTAGGACTCAGGGGATTTGGGGCAATCAGCCCCAGCATTTT.

The V gene is TRBV20-1, the J gene TRBJ1-2; 7 bases line up with TRBD1. Germline values: CDR1 DFQATT, CDR2 SNEGSKA (reference sequence). The trim removed 7 bases at V and 3 bases at J, leaving 5 bases unmatched. CDR3 length equals 12 residues. The CDR3 reads CSVEGQDYGYTF. CDR3 in DNA: TGCAGTGTGGAAGGACAGGACTATGGCTACACCTTC.

The chain couples TRBV14 to TRBJ2-5; D is uncertain. Germline V lookup: CDR1 SGHDN, CDR2 FVKESK. The CDR3 is made up of 15 amino acids. V was trimmed by 2 bases and J by 7 bases, leaving 17 bases between them. In DNA form, the CDR3 reads TGTGCCAGCAGCCAACGAAGTCTAGGTATAGTGACCCAGTACTTC. This sequence encodes CASSQRSLGIVTQYF.

The chain is built from TRBV15 and TRBJ2-1, with 8 bases fitting TRBD1. Germline values: CDR1 LNHNV, CDR2 YYDKDF (reference sequence). V shed 3 bases, J shed 2 bases, and the junction held 3 bases outside the gene matches. This CDR3 is 15 amino acids long. The CDR3 is CATSRDRDAYNEQFF. CDR3 nucleotide sequence: TGTGCCACCAGCAGGGACAGGGACGCCTACAATGAGCAGTTCTTC.

The chain is built from TRBV29-1 and TRBJ2-7; D tentatively fits TRBD1 or TRBD2 (6 bases each). The CDR3 totals 12 residues. V lost 7 bases and J lost 5, with 15 bases in between. Germline V lookup: CDR1 SQVTM, CDR2 ANQGSEA. CDR3 bases: TGCAGCGCACGGAGGGGGGACCACGAGCAGTACTTC. Its protein is CSARRGDHEQYF.

The rearrangement uses TRBV24-1 and TRBJ1-5; no reliable D call. With 4 bases removed from V and 0 bases from J, the gap between germline ends came to 18 bases. CDR1 and CDR2 from the germline V gene are KGHDR and SFDVKD. The CDR3 extends over 18 amino acids. The CDR3 protein is CATSETTSGSNSNQPQHF. As DNA, the CDR3 is TGTGCCACCAGTGAAACTACGTCGGGAAGTAATAGCAATCAGCCCCAGCATTTT.